The 24 T cell receptor beta chains given below trace back to one sample, sequenced in a study of T cell repertoires in cytomegalovirus infection. TCRdb reprocessed the reads with MiXCR, giving one entry per CDR3 protein. The data contain roughly 990,000 distinct CDR3 sequences, approximately 33% of them seen just once; the ten biggest clones take up about an eighth. Their antigens are not known. The input for sequencing was cultured CD8+ T cells from PBMCs, taken from culture after CMV antigen stimulation. Every receptor here comes from a human donor in good health (CMV status not recorded). Some clones in this sample may be carry-over from other donors' samples.

This clonotype has only a few counts. The chain couples TRBV27 to TRBJ2-7; possible D gene TRBD1, 6 bases. The CDR3 is made up of 14 amino acids. Trimming removed 2 bases at V and 0 bases at J, with 8 bases between. Per the germline V gene, CDR1 is MNHEY and CDR2 is SMNVEV (reference sequence). The DNA of the CDR3 is TGTGCCAGCAGTTTAAGGGGGATCTCCTACGAGCAGTACTTC. This gives the protein CASSLRGISYEQYF.

The chain carries TRBV9 and TRBJ2-2; D unclear. CDR1 is SGDLS and CDR2 is YYNGEE in the germline V gene. The CDR3 loop spans 13 amino acids. V lost 0 bases and J lost 6, with 6 bases in between. CDR3 in DNA: TGTGCCAGCAGCGTAGAGTGGTCCGGGGAGCTGTTTTTT. Protein: CASSVEWSGELFF.

The table lists this clonotype with many counts. J is TRBJ2-3 and V is TRBV7-3; 13 bases line up with TRBD2. The J segment lost 5 bases and the V segment lost 5 bases, leaving 10 bases of the junction unmatched. CDR1 and CDR2 (germline): SGHTA, FQGTGA. This CDR3 has 17 amino acids. CDR3 in DNA: TGTGCCAGCAGCCCCTCCACTAGCGGGGGGGCAGGAGATACGCAGTATTTT. It translates to CASSPSTSGGAGDTQYF.

This clonotype was counted a few times. The rearrangement uses TRBV13 and TRBJ2-1; TRBD2 might be the D (7 bases). CDR1 PRHDT and CDR2 FYEKMQ come from the germline V gene (reference sequence). Trimming stripped 6 bases from V and 3 bases from J, with 12 bases between. CDR3 length equals 14 residues. DNA of the CDR3: TGTGCCAGCAGGGGAGGGGGAGACTACAATGAGCAGTTCTTC. It specifies CASRGGGDYNEQFF.

V is TRBV19 and J is TRBJ2-7; D may be TRBD1 (5 bases). The CDR3 contains 14 residues. V lost 6 bases to trimming and J lost 4 bases, with 16 bases between them. Germline V gene data show CDR1 as LNHDA and CDR2 as SQIVND (reference sequence). The CDR3 sequence: CASRRQSDLYEQYF. The CDR3 DNA follows: TGTGCCAGTAGGAGACAGAGCGATCTATACGAGCAGTACTTC.

The DNA of the CDR3 is TGTGCCAGCAGTTACTCGAATAGGGCCCAAGAGACCCAGTACTTC. This sequence encodes CASSYSNRAQETQYF. The rearrangement links TRBV6-5 to TRBJ2-5; D remains ambiguous. The CDR3 length is 15 residues. Per the germline V gene, CDR1 is MNHEY and CDR2 is SVGAGI. V lost 0 bases and J 1 base, leaving 9 bases between the germline ends.

This clonotype was recorded at least ten times. The rearrangement joins TRBV4-1 to TRBJ2-7; tentatively, D is TRBD1 or TRBD2 (5 bases each). V was shortened by 6 bases and J by 3 bases, with 18 bases between the two germline ends. CDR1 is MGHRA, CDR2 YSYEKL, per germline. This CDR3 has 15 amino acids. As DNA, the CDR3 is TGCGCCAGCAGACCCGAGGGGAAGGGAGACTACGAGCAGTACTTC. Translating gives CASRPEGKGDYEQYF.

The rearrangement joins TRBV6-2 or TRBV6-3 to TRBJ1-1, with D perhaps matching TRBD1 (5 bases). Deletions cut 3 bases from V and 4 bases from J, with 24 bases between. Germline V gene data show CDR1 as MNHEY and CDR2 as SVGEGT. The CDR3 runs 18 residues. The chain's CDR3 is CASSYSAKTGGFLTEAFF. The CDR3 DNA sequence: TGTGCCAGCAGTTATTCCGCCAAGACGGGGGGGTTTCTCACTGAAGCTTTCTTT.

This sequence joins TRBV20-1 and TRBJ1-1, with 8 bases that match TRBD1. From germline, CDR1 is DFQATT and CDR2 SNEGSKA (reference sequence). The CDR3 covers 16 residues. J lost 5 bases, V lost 3 bases, and 14 bases had no gene match. DNA for the CDR3: TGCAGTGCTAGGAGACTTCTACAGGGGGAATGGACTGAAGCTTTCTTT. This codes for CSARRLLQGEWTEAFF.

The rearrangement uses TRBV28 and TRBJ2-1, with TRBD1 identical over 7 bases. Per the germline V gene, CDR1 is MDHEN and CDR2 is SYDVKM. The ends lost 1 base at V and 10 bases at J; junction bases unmatched: 7. This CDR3 is built from 14 residues. The CDR3 DNA follows: TGTGCCAGCAGTTTATCAACAGGGGCCCAGGAGCAGTTCTTC. Translating it yields CASSLSTGAQEQFF.

As to this clonotype: Germline and junction disagree at one end, which may indicate a read error. V is TRBV27 and J is TRBJ2-1, with D perhaps assigned TRBD1 or TRBD2 (5 bases each). The CDR3 is 14 amino acids. Germline V gene sequence: CDR1 MNHEY, CDR2 SMNVEV (reference sequence). In DNA, the CDR3 is TGTGCCAACAGTTTCTATCGGGGCGACAATGAGCAGTTCTTC. Protein: CANSFYRGDNEQFF.

The DNA of the CDR3 is TGTGCCAGCAGCAGAGAGGGCTCCTACGAGCAGTACGTC. Amino acids: CASSREGSYEQYV. V usage is TRBV7-9 and J usage is TRBJ2-7, with a possible D match to TRBD2 (5 bases). Per germline, CDR1 SEHNR and CDR2 FQNEAQ (reference sequence). There are 13 residues in the CDR3. V was shortened by 5 bases and J by 0 bases, with 8 bases between the two germline ends.

This clonotype has just a few counts. This rearrangement joins TRBV27 to TRBJ1-6; no definite D call. V was clipped by 3 bases and J by 9 bases, with 12 bases between them. Germline V lookup: CDR1 MNHEY, CDR2 SMNVEV (reference sequence). The length of the CDR3 is 14 residues. The CDR3 region is CASSFRRDFSPLHF. The DNA for the CDR3 is TGTGCCAGCAGTTTCCGGAGGGATTTTTCACCCCTCCACTTT.

This clonotype has at least ten counts. The V call is TRBV7-6, the J call TRBJ2-1; D is tentatively TRBD1 or TRBD2 (5 bases each). The CDR3 has 15 amino acids. Germline-derived CDR1 and CDR2 are SGHVS and FNYEAQ. V was pared by 1 base and J by 0 bases, with 7 bases between. DNA of the CDR3: TGTGCCAGCAGCTTAGAGGGGAGCTCCTACAATGAGCAGTTCTTC. Amino acids: CASSLEGSSYNEQFF.

The chain links TRBV10-3 to TRBJ1-1; D is unclear. The V end was cut by 3 bases, the J end by 3 bases, with 14 bases between. Germline V CDR1 and CDR2: ENHRY, SYGVKD. There are 15 residues in the CDR3. For the CDR3, the DNA is TGTGCCATCAGTGACCCGCGGGCCTACGACACTGAAGCTTTCTTT. Amino acid sequence: CAISDPRAYDTEAFF.

This clonotype came up a few times. The rearrangement joins TRBV27 to TRBJ2-5; 8 bases match TRBD2. After removal of 5 bases from V and 1 base from J, the junction contained 3 bases not matched to a gene. The CDR3 contains 14 residues. Germline CDR1 reads MNHEY; CDR2 reads SMNVEV (reference sequence). The CDR3 bases are TGTGCCAGCAGTCGGGGGGGGTCCCAAGAGACCCAGTACTTC. It yields the protein CASSRGGSQETQYF.

The sample holds a few counts of this clonotype. This sequence joins TRBV6-1 and TRBJ1-1, with D tentatively TRBD1 (5 bases). The CDR3 contains 13 residues. V lost 3 bases and J 3 bases, leaving 8 bases between the germline ends. The germline V gene encodes CDR1 MNHNS and CDR2 SASEGT. The CDR3 sequence is CASSDDSYTEAFF. CDR3 coding DNA: TGTGCCAGCAGTGATGACAGCTACACTGAAGCTTTCTTT.

The sample holds many counts of this clonotype. The chain has TRBV7-8 and TRBJ1-2, with D tentatively TRBD1 (5 bases). The V gene's germline CDR1 is SGHVS and CDR2 FQNEAQ. V was clipped by 4 bases and J by 3 bases, with 21 bases between them. This CDR3 region has 17 residues. CDR3 region: CASSSYAGADSYYGYTF. CDR3 sequence (DNA): TGTGCCAGCAGCTCTTACGCCGGGGCTGACAGCTACTATGGCTACACCTTC.

In its sample, this clonotype was seen many times. The chain links TRBV6-6 to TRBJ2-7; TRBD1 is a possible D gene (6 bases). With 6 bases removed from V and 5 bases from J, the gap between germline ends came to 8 bases. This CDR3 has 11 residues. From germline, CDR1 is MNHNY and CDR2 SVGAGI (reference sequence). The CDR3 nucleotides read TGTGCCAGCAGACAGGGTAACGAGCAGTACTTC. It yields the protein CASRQGNEQYF.

The chain has TRBV19 and TRBJ2-2, with no clear D. Germline lookup yields CDR1 LNHDA and CDR2 SQIVND (reference sequence). The CDR3 spans 12 residues. V shed 7 bases and J shed 5 bases, with 8 bases lying between them. CDR3 nucleotide sequence: TGTGCCAGTAATAAAGCAACCGGGGAGCTGTTTTTT. This codes for CASNKATGELFF. The full variable domain, with the rest looked up from reference TRBV19 and TRBJ2-2, is DGGITQSPKYLFRKEGQNVTLSCEQNLNHDAMYWYRQDPGQGLRLIYYSQIVNDFQKGDIAEGYSVSREKKESFPLTVTSAQKNPTAFYLCASNKATGELFFGEGSRLTVL.

The V gene is TRBV19, the J gene TRBJ2-5; a weak D match, TRBD1 (6 bases). The V gene's germline CDR1 is LNHDA and CDR2 SQIVND (reference sequence). The germline V and J ends were trimmed by 7 bases and 7 bases, with 16 bases remaining between them. This CDR3 has 13 amino acids. DNA of the CDR3: TGTGCCAGTACGGAGGCAGGGGAGCGGACCCAGTACTTC. Its protein product is CASTEAGERTQYF.

The V gene is TRBV7-6, the J gene TRBJ1-1; unclear D gene. CDR3 length equals 13 residues. Germline CDR1 and CDR2: SGHVS and FNYEAQ. The germline V and J ends were trimmed by 10 bases and 4 bases, with 16 bases remaining between them. The CDR3 is CATRSDHGTEAFF. CDR3 DNA sequence: TGTGCCACAAGATCCGACCATGGCACTGAAGCTTTCTTT.

V and J are TRBV6-2 or TRBV6-3 and TRBJ2-7, with D maybe TRBD1 (5 bases). This CDR3 is built from 18 residues. V shed 5 bases and J shed 3 bases, with 26 bases lying between them. The germline V gene has CDR1 MNHEY and CDR2 SVGEGT. This chain's CDR3 is CASSPRETQGILFYEQYV. The CDR3 DNA sequence: TGTGCCAGCAGTCCTCGTGAAACGCAGGGAATTCTCTTCTACGAGCAGTACGTC.

This clonotype was seen a handful of times. V usage is TRBV27 and J usage is TRBJ1-1; the D is unclear. Germline V gives CDR1 MNHEY, CDR2 SMNVEV (reference sequence). The ends were cut back, 9 bases at V and 1 base at J, with 12 bases in the middle. This CDR3 has 13 residues. The CDR3 region is CASQIAQNTEAFF. CDR3 nucleotides: TGTGCCAGTCAGATCGCCCAGAACACTGAAGCTTTCTTT.